These 25 T cell receptor beta chains came from one sample sequenced in a study of cytomegalovirus exposure and HLA in healthy donors. PCR was performed using 60 Vbeta and 13 Jbeta primers. The assay was immunoSEQ multiplex PCR, and TCRdb's table has in-frame clones only and misses some. This sample has tens of thousands of clones; 65% to 85% occur once, and the top ten carry about 1.2%. Sequences were obtained from PBMCs. The source of these receptors is a girl aged 2 to 9 in good health and CMV-seropositive.

This chain connects TRBV15 to TRBJ2-7, with D perhaps matching TRBD2 (6 bases). Between the trimmed V and J ends, which lost 3 bases and 12 bases, there was a span of 18 bases. Looked up from germline, CDR1 is LNHNV and CDR2 is YYDKDF (reference sequence). This CDR3 has 13 amino acids. CDR3 sequence: CATSSGLTGALYF. CDR3 sequence (DNA): TGTGCCACCAGCAGCGGATTGACGGGAGCTCTGTACTTC.

This clone was picked up one time. The chain is built from TRBV19 and TRBJ1-1; the match to TRBD1 covers 8 bases. Germline CDR1 LNHDA, CDR2 SQIVND (reference sequence). The ends lost 3 bases at V and 10 bases at J; junction bases unmatched: 4. The CDR3 sequence is 12 residues long. The CDR3 reads CASSIGTGRAFF. As DNA, the CDR3 is TGTGCCAGTAGTATCGGGACAGGTCGAGCTTTCTTT.

The chain joins TRBV7-6 to TRBJ2-5, with 7 bases that match TRBD2. The trim removed 2 bases at V and 0 bases at J, leaving 15 bases unmatched. Germline V lookup: CDR1 SGHVS, CDR2 FNYEAQ. The CDR3 is 19 amino acids. The CDR3, as DNA: TGTGCCAGCAGCTTATTTTGGCGGTCTGTGGGGGGGGACCAAGAGACCCAGTACTTC. This translates into CASSLFWRSVGGDQETQYF.

A single count supports this clone. This rearrangement joins TRBV7-9 to TRBJ1-1; D may be TRBD1 (6 bases). In germline, CDR1 is SEHNR, CDR2 FQNEAQ (reference sequence). Trimming took off 0 bases at V and 8 bases at J, with 10 bases between the two ends. The CDR3 runs to 13 residues. CDR3 bases: TGTGCCAGCAGCTTAGCGCAACAGGGAGAAGCTTTCTTT. Translation: CASSLAQQGEAFF.

This clone was found once. The V and J genes are TRBV18 and TRBJ2-7; D is perhaps TRBD1 (5 bases). V lost 0 bases and J 3 bases, leaving 15 bases between the germline ends. From germline, CDR1 is KGHSH and CDR2 LQKENI. The CDR3 sequence is 16 residues long. CDR3 in DNA: TGTGCCAGCTCACCACCAAGGCAGGGCGTAAGCTACGAGCAGTACTTC. It specifies CASSPPRQGVSYEQYF.

The chain combines TRBV28 with TRBJ2-7; 7 bases match TRBD2. The CDR3 length is 13 residues. V gave up 5 bases and J gave up 12 bases; unmatched junction bases: 13. Germline CDR1 is MDHEN and CDR2 is SYDVKM. CDR3 region: CASSPGGSPMGYF. The CDR3 DNA reads as TGTGCCAGCAGTCCTGGCGGGAGCCCGATGGGGTACTTC.

The V and J genes are TRBV7-3 and TRBJ2-5; a possible D gene is TRBD1 (5 bases). The CDR3 consists of 15 residues. V lost 1 base, J lost 2 bases, and 11 bases lay in between. The germline gives CDR1 SGHTA, CDR2 FQGTGA. Here the CDR3 reads CASSLRGGAQETQYF. CDR3 nucleotides: TGTGCCAGCAGCTTAAGGGGTGGGGCGCAAGAGACCCAGTACTTC. Variable domain in full (rest from reference TRBV7-3 and TRBJ2-5): GAGVSQTPSNKVTEKGKYVELRCDPISGHTALYWYRQSLGQGPEFLIYFQGTGAADDSGLPNDRFFAVRPEGSVSTLKIQRTERGDSAVYLCASSLRGGAQETQYFGPGTRLLVL.

The rearrangement links TRBV7-8 to TRBJ2-1; D may be TRBD1 (6 bases). This CDR3 has 14 amino acids. The V and J ends lost 4 bases and 8 bases respectively, with 15 bases between them. The V gene's germline CDR1 is SGHVS and CDR2 FQNEAQ. The CDR3 spells CASSSPVRGYEQFF. Here the CDR3 DNA reads TGTGCCAGCAGCTCACCGGTGAGGGGGTATGAGCAGTTCTTC. Based on the CDR3 plus reference TRBV7-8 and TRBJ2-1, the full variable domain is GAGVSQSPRYKVAKRGQDVALRCDPISGHVSLFWYQQALGQGPEFLTYFQNEAQLDKSGLPSDRFFAERPEGSVSTLKIQRTQQEDSAVYLCASSSPVRGYEQFFGPGTRLTVL.

The chain is built from TRBV27 and TRBJ2-5; 10 positions agree with TRBD2. The CDR3 runs 17 residues. Germline CDR1 and CDR2: MNHEY and SMNVEV (reference sequence). The V segment lost 3 bases and the J segment 2 bases; nucleotides outside the gene matches: 9. The DNA for the CDR3 is TGTGCCAGCAGTTTCGCTAGGAGTAGCGGGAGGCAAGAGACCCAGTACTTC. Amino acids: CASSFARSSGRQETQYF.

The chain has TRBV29-1 and TRBJ2-1; TRBD2 matches 14 bases. Germline CDR1 reads SQVTM; CDR2 reads ANQGSEA. This CDR3 has 17 residues. V was pared by 8 bases and J by 0 bases, with 9 bases of the junction left unmatched. The CDR3 nucleotides are TGCAGCTTGAGACTAGCGGGAGGGTCAAGCTCCTACAATGAGCAGTTCTTC. This encodes CSLRLAGGSSSYNEQFF.

The V and J genes are TRBV27 and TRBJ2-7, with 7 positions matching TRBD2. This CDR3 region has 14 residues. Germline V gene lookup returns CDR1 MNHEY and CDR2 SMNVEV (reference sequence). V was clipped by 6 bases and J by 2 bases; unmatched bases: 7. The chain's CDR3 is CASSDSGTTYEQYF. DNA of the CDR3: TGTGCCAGCAGCGACTCCGGGACTACCTACGAGCAGTACTTC.

The V gene is TRBV6-5, the J gene TRBJ1-1; maybe TRBD1 (6 bases). V was trimmed by 8 bases and J by 1 base, leaving 11 bases between them. The CDR3 has 13 residues. CDR1 and CDR2 (germline): MNHEY, SVGAGI. In DNA form, the CDR3 reads TGTGCCAGCTGGGGGCGGACGAACACTGAAGCTTTCTTT. Translating it yields CASWGRTNTEAFF.

The chain has TRBV21-1 and TRBJ1-1; TRBD1 reflects the table's D call only, with no check against the DNA. TRBV21-1 is designated a pseudogene. This CDR3 is built from 15 residues. CDR3 residues: CASSGNRGMNTEAFF. The CDR3 DNA reads TGTGCCAGCAGCGGAAACAGGGGGATGAACACTGAAGCTTTCTTT.

V usage is TRBV29-1 and J usage is TRBJ2-7, with D perhaps matching TRBD2 (5 bases). The CDR3 spans 11 residues. The germline V gene encodes CDR1 SQVTM and CDR2 ANQGSEA. V dropped 2 bases and J dropped 4 bases, with 6 bases sitting between them. CDR3: CSVESGYEQYF. The CDR3 DNA is TGCAGCGTTGAAAGCGGTTACGAGCAGTACTTC.

In this sample, this clone turned up once. The chain recombines TRBV19 with TRBJ2-3; 14 bases fit TRBD2. There are 15 residues in the CDR3. In germline, CDR1 is LNHDA, CDR2 SQIVND (reference sequence). V was clipped by 6 bases and J by 3 bases; unmatched bases: 2. The CDR3 reads CASRGLAGETDTQYF. Written as DNA, the CDR3 is TGTGCCAGTAGGGGACTAGCGGGGGAGACAGATACGCAGTATTTT.

This clone was picked up a small number of times. The chain recombines TRBV19 with TRBJ1-3, with a tentative D call TRBD1 (6 bases). Germline V gives CDR1 LNHDA, CDR2 SQIVND (reference sequence). V dropped 3 bases and J dropped 2 bases, with 8 bases sitting between them. This CDR3 is built from 14 residues. Here the CDR3 reads CASSIGGTGNTIYF. The CDR3 coding sequence is TGTGCCAGTAGTATTGGGGGCACTGGAAACACCATATATTTT.

This clone was recorded only once. The chain carries TRBV27 and TRBJ1-4, with a weak D call TRBD1 (6 bases). The V end was cut by 5 bases, the J end by 7 bases, with 23 bases between. The CDR3 has 17 amino acids. CDR1 and CDR2 (germline): MNHEY, SMNVEV (reference sequence). The CDR3 sequence: CASSTYLNRDGFEKLFF. The CDR3 coding sequence is TGTGCCAGCAGTACCTACCTGAACAGGGACGGTTTTGAAAAACTGTTTTTT.

This rearrangement joins TRBV5-6 to TRBJ1-5; a weak D match, TRBD1 (5 bases). CDR1 and CDR2 (germline): SGHDT, YYEEEE. The V and J ends lost 2 bases and 1 base respectively, with 7 bases between them. The CDR3 covers 14 residues. CDR3 residues: CASSFGASNQPQHF. In nucleotides, the CDR3 is TGTGCCAGCAGCTTTGGGGCCAGCAATCAGCCCCAGCATTTT.

V and J are TRBV7-9 and TRBJ2-7; 10 positions agree with TRBD1. CDR1 is SEHNR and CDR2 is FQNEAQ in the germline V gene (reference sequence). Germline trimming cut 3 bases from V and 6 bases from J; bases unmatched to any gene: 5. There are 14 residues in the CDR3. CDR3 sequence (DNA): TGTGCCAGCAGCTTCCCGGGACAGGGGCGCGAGCAGTACTTC. It is translated as CASSFPGQGREQYF.

The chain uses TRBV5-1 and TRBJ2-5; TRBD1 matches 9 bases. Matching the DNA end better, TRBJ2-7 makes the J call doubtful. This CDR3 is 16 amino acids long. CDR1 and CDR2 from the germline V gene are SGHRS and YFSETQ. CDR3 bases: TGCGCCAGCAGCTTCGATAGGACAGGGGTCCCCTACGAGCAGTACTTC. Its protein product is CASSFDRTGVPYEQYF.

The rearrangement uses TRBV7-3 and TRBJ1-1; no reliable D call. Trimming removed 4 bases from V and 3 bases from J, with 12 bases in between. The CDR3 has 14 residues. CDR1 and CDR2 from the germline V gene are SGHTA and FQGTGA. CDR3 region: CASSSLLAYTEAFF. CDR3 in DNA: TGTGCCAGCAGCTCCCTCTTGGCTTACACTGAAGCTTTCTTT.

The chain uses TRBV30 and TRBJ2-7, with D possibly TRBD2 on 5 matching bases. V was trimmed by 0 bases and J by 1 base, leaving 10 bases between them. This CDR3 spans 14 amino acids. Germline V gives CDR1 GTSNPN, CDR2 SVGIG (reference sequence). CDR3 bases: TGTGCCTGGAGTGTAAGCACGGGGTCCTACGAGCAGTACTTC. Amino acids: CAWSVSTGSYEQYF.

The chain combines TRBV13 with TRBJ1-1, with D perhaps TRBD1 (5 bases). The V gene's germline CDR1 is PRHDT and CDR2 FYEKMQ (reference sequence). The V end was cut by 5 bases, the J end by 2 bases, with 24 bases between. This CDR3 region has 18 residues. CDR3 region: CASSQGPHFGGANTEAFF. The CDR3 DNA is TGTGCCAGCAGCCAGGGCCCTCATTTCGGTGGGGCCAACACTGAAGCTTTCTTT.

There are a few counts of this clone. J is TRBJ1-2 and V is TRBV6-6; no firm D call. V was shortened by 7 bases and J by 4 bases, with 16 bases between the two germline ends. The CDR3 contains 14 residues. CDR1 and CDR2 (germline): MNHNY, SVGAGI (reference sequence). This CDR3 is CASISFSLSYGYTF. The CDR3 DNA sequence: TGTGCCAGCATTTCATTCTCTCTGAGCTATGGCTACACCTTC.

In the case of this clone: Other DNA sequences within the sample encode an identical CDR3. This rearrangement joins TRBV30 to TRBJ2-2; D may be TRBD2 (6 bases). Germline V CDR1 and CDR2: GTSNPN, SVGIG (reference sequence). The CDR3 spans 13 residues. V was cut by 2 bases and J by 6 bases, with 10 bases left in between. The DNA for the CDR3 is TGTGCCTGGAGTTATAGCGGCTCCGGGGAGCTGTTTTTT. Its protein is CAWSYSGSGELFF. The complete variable domain, with remaining parts taken from reference TRBV30 and TRBJ2-2, reads SQTIHQWPATLVQPVGSPLSLECTVEGTSNPNLYWYRQAAGRGLQLLFYSVGIGQISSEVPQNLSASRPQDRQFILSSKKLLLSDSGFYLCAWSYSGSGELFFGEGSRLTVL.